The source of this T cell receptor (beta chain) is a study of blood T cell repertoires in COVID-19. Study overall: T cells, B-cell-depleted T cells, or PBMCs provided the cDNA or gDNA that served as material.

Seattle patients were enrolled during active infection and followed longitudinally. This clone has just one count. The repertoire was sequenced with immunoSEQ multiplex PCR; TCRdb's copy has only in-frame clones and lacks some. The table records 100,000 to 150,000 clones, more than 85% of them present only once. The CDR3 has 10 amino acids. Trimming took off 7 bases at V and 2 bases at J, with 3 bases between the two ends. CDR1 WSHSY and CDR2 SAAADI come from the germline V gene. Sequencing was carried out using peripheral blood. The TCR comes from a man aged 50 to 60 with COVID-19, enrolled during active disease. The V call is TRBV10-2, the J call TRBJ2-7; no clear D gene. CDR3 region: CASTTYEQYF. The CDR3 DNA reads as TGCGCCAGCACCACCTACGAGCAGTACTTC.